These 3 T cell receptor beta chains originate from one sample sequenced in a study of blood T cell repertoires in COVID-19. Assay: immunoSEQ multiplex PCR; the TCRdb copy retains only in-frame clones and omits some. The table shows tens of thousands of clones, with approximately 90% occurring only once. Material: peripheral blood. These receptor sequences come from a woman aged 45-65 years with active or convalescent COVID-19.

The genes are TRBV19 and TRBJ2-7, with 10 nucleotides matching TRBD1. The CDR3 length is 15 residues. Trimming cost V 3 bases and J 6 bases; bases outside gene matches: 8. Germline values: CDR1 LNHDA, CDR2 SQIVND (reference sequence). The CDR3 DNA reads as TGTGCCAGTAGTATGACAGGGGGCGCATCTGGCGAGCAGTACTTC. This encodes CASSMTGGASGEQYF.

The chain employs TRBV7-9 and TRBJ1-2; D call uncertain. V gave up 1 base and J gave up 3 bases, with 9 bases separating them. The CDR3 is made up of 14 amino acids. Germline CDR1 is SEHNR and CDR2 is FQNEAQ (reference sequence). CDR3 in amino acids: CASSLVQAYYGYTF. The CDR3 nucleotides are TGTGCCAGCAGCTTAGTCCAGGCCTACTATGGCTACACCTTC.

This chain joins TRBV5-6 and TRBJ1-1, with TRBD1 as a possible D gene (6 bases). Per germline, CDR1 SGHDT and CDR2 YYEEEE. V lost 0 bases and J 4 bases, leaving 16 bases between the germline ends. The CDR3 is 16 amino acids. The DNA for the CDR3 is TGTGCCAGCAGCTTGGCCTTAGGGGGTTGGGGCACTGAAGCTTTCTTT. Translating gives CASSLALGGWGTEAFF.